The clone carrying this T cell receptor beta chain came up many times. Its antigen remains unknown. The data belong to a study of identical twins. Broader study findings: Reduced insertions were recorded for abundant cord blood beta clonotypes, with no such pattern in memory repertoires.

Healthy Caucasian individuals made up all the donors. TCRdb analysed the 5' RACE reads with MiXCR anew, one entry per CDR3 protein. The sample yields hundreds of thousands of distinct CDR3 sequences, more than 6.5% seen once. The CDR3 length is 16 residues. The V and J ends lost 3 bases and 0 bases respectively, with 12 bases between them. Germline V gene data show CDR1 as SGDLS and CDR2 as YYNGEE. The data were also submitted as part of a second study, on yellow fever vaccine responses in identical twins. As reported in that work: Twins' vaccine T cell response reportedly gave the appearance of partial convergence and partial personalization.

This sequence joins TRBV9 and TRBJ1-4; D not resolved. Sample: PBMCs. This sequence originates from a woman aged 18 to 35 in good health. This chain's CDR3 is CASSANELATNEKLFF. The CDR3 nucleotides are TGTGCCAGCAGCGCTAACGAGCTTGCAACTAATGAAAAACTGTTTTTT.